This paragraph covers one TCR beta chain sequence. Unmatched junction bases numbered 11, after V lost 5 bases and J lost 8 bases. CDR3 length equals 14 residues. Germline assignment: CDR1 SNHLY and CDR2 FYNNEI. This record belongs to a study of blood T cell repertoires in COVID-19. On the study more broadly: Nucleic acid was either cDNA or gDNA, and it came from T cells, B-cell-depleted T cells, or PBMCs.

Sequenced by immunoSEQ multiplex PCR; TCRdb stores in-frame clones only, minus some. The sample has about 250,000 clones; 80% to 90% are singletons. Sequenced material: peripheral blood. This chain links TRBV2 with TRBJ1-2; 7 bases are a match to TRBD1. This receptor was taken from a man between 40 and 49 years old with active or convalescent COVID-19. This chain's CDR3 is CASSLDRFPEGYTF. The CDR3 nucleotides are TGTGCCAGCAGTTTGGACAGGTTCCCTGAGGGCTACACCTTC.